Shown below are 31 T cell receptor beta chains from a single sample sequenced in a study of blood T cells in healthy people across ages. Next came a second PCR, run for about 6 to 11 cycles, which used a sample-barcoded 5' primer along with a J-beta primer mix. TCRdb re-analysed the 5' RACE reads in MiXCR, keeping a single row per CDR3 protein. The table lists 600,000 to 900,000 distinct CDR3 sequences, roughly 26% of them singletons. The sample was also reused in another study, on T cells of mothers and their children.

Source material: blood. The receptors here all came from a boy younger than 18 in good health.

This clonotype was counted only a few times. The chain links TRBV18 to TRBJ1-2; no clear D gene. Germline CDR1 KGHSH, CDR2 LQKENI. This CDR3 is built from 14 residues. Deletions cut 0 bases from V and 3 bases from J, with 8 bases between. Written as DNA, the CDR3 is TGTGCCAGCTCACCACCGGGAAACTACTATGGCTACACCTTC. Protein sequence: CASSPPGNYYGYTF.

This chain links TRBV28 with TRBJ2-7; D is perhaps TRBD2 (5 bases). V shed 5 bases and J shed 3 bases, with 17 bases lying between them. The germline V gene has CDR1 MDHEN and CDR2 SYDVKM. The CDR3 runs to 15 residues. The CDR3: CASSALRRKLYEQYF. In nucleotides, the CDR3 is TGTGCCAGCAGTGCCTTGAGGAGGAAGCTCTACGAGCAGTACTTC. The variable domain in full, with the rest retrieved from reference TRBV28 and TRBJ2-7, is DVKVTQSSRYLVKRTGEKVFLECVQDMDHENMFWYRQDPGLGLRLIYFSYDVKMKEKGDIPEGYSVSREKKERFSLILESASTNQTSMYLCASSALRRKLYEQYFGPGTRLTVT.

Only a few counts were recorded for this clonotype. This chain joins TRBV7-3 and TRBJ1-5; maybe TRBD1 (5 bases). Between the trimmed V and J ends, which lost 5 bases and 5 bases, there was a span of 19 bases. Germline lookup yields CDR1 SGHTA and CDR2 FQGTGA. The CDR3 is made up of 16 amino acids. This chain's CDR3 is CASSAGAPRSDQPQHF. The CDR3 DNA is TGTGCCAGCAGCGCTGGGGCCCCTAGGTCAGATCAGCCCCAGCATTTT. The full variable domain, in which reference TRBV7-3 and TRBJ1-5 provide the parts outside the CDR3, is GAGVSQTPSNKVTEKGKYVELRCDPISGHTALYWYRQSLGQGPEFLIYFQGTGAADDSGLPNDRFFAVRPEGSVSTLKIQRTERGDSAVYLCASSAGAPRSDQPQHFGDGTRLSIL.

The chain uses TRBV7-9 and TRBJ1-4; no clear D. Trimming cost V 3 bases and J 8 bases, with 13 bases left between them. The CDR3 loop spans 14 amino acids. The germline V gene encodes CDR1 SEHNR and CDR2 FQNEAQ (reference sequence). Here the CDR3 reads CASSLRVGAEKLFF. The CDR3 DNA is TGTGCCAGCAGCTTGAGGGTAGGCGCCGAAAAACTGTTTTTT.

The chain carries TRBV7-8 and TRBJ2-3, with 11 nucleotides matching TRBD2. Germline trimming cut 5 bases from V and 3 bases from J; bases unmatched to any gene: 7. Germline V gene sequence: CDR1 SGHVS, CDR2 FQNEAQ. The CDR3 spans 16 residues. CDR3 loop: CASSHRLAGTTDTQYF. DNA for the CDR3: TGTGCCAGCAGCCACAGACTAGCGGGGACGACAGATACGCAGTATTTT.

V usage is TRBV5-1 and J usage is TRBJ1-2; D call uncertain. Germline V gene lookup returns CDR1 SGHRS and CDR2 YFSETQ. V dropped 0 bases and J dropped 4 bases, with 13 bases sitting between them. The CDR3 is made up of 15 amino acids. The CDR3 DNA reads TGCGCCAGCAGCTTGGTCGAACTGGAAACCTATGGCTACACCTTC. Protein sequence: CASSLVELETYGYTF.

J is TRBJ2-2 and V is TRBV4-1, with 8 bases matching TRBD1. With V trimmed by 0 bases and J by 5 bases, 5 bases remained unmatched. From germline, CDR1 is MGHRA and CDR2 YSYEKL. The CDR3 sequence is 16 residues long. The CDR3 loop reads CASSQDDRGRTGELFF. DNA of the CDR3: TGCGCCAGCAGCCAAGATGACAGGGGTAGAACCGGGGAGCTGTTTTTT.

Worth noting for this clonotype: Germline and junction disagree at one end, which may indicate a read error. J is TRBJ2-1 and V is TRBV7-3, with TRBD1 matching over 8 bases. CDR3 length: 16 amino acids. Germline V gene sequence: CDR1 SGHTA, CDR2 FQGTGA. The CDR3: CASSSPSDRGGNEQLF. In DNA, the CDR3 is TGTGCCAGCAGCTCCCCCTCTGACAGGGGAGGCAATGAGCAGCTCTTC.

This clonotype came up a few times. The V and J genes are TRBV6-5 and TRBJ1-1; unclear D gene. This CDR3 is built from 15 residues. V lost 5 bases to trimming and J lost 0 bases, with 13 bases between them. Germline assignment: CDR1 MNHEY and CDR2 SVGAGI. This chain's CDR3 is CASSALRGMNTEAFF. CDR3 sequence (DNA): TGTGCCAGCAGTGCGCTCCGGGGTATGAACACTGAAGCTTTCTTT.

This clonotype appeared a few times. Here the CDR3 DNA reads TGTGCCAGCAGGGGAGCGCGGGGGGGCCTAGGAACGGGGTCCCAGTACTTC. It encodes CASRGARGGLGTGSQYF. V usage is TRBV6-1 and J usage is TRBJ2-5; the match to TRBD2 covers 9 bases. CDR1 is MNHNS, CDR2 SASEGT, per germline. The CDR3 totals 17 residues. J lost 9 bases, V lost 6 bases, and 20 bases had no gene match.

This clonotype was seen only a few times. The genes are TRBV13 and TRBJ2-5; 8 nucleotides align to TRBD1. Germline CDR1 PRHDT, CDR2 FYEKMQ (reference sequence). CDR3 length equals 15 residues. The trim removed 2 bases at V and 2 bases at J, leaving 4 bases unmatched. The DNA for the CDR3 is TGTGCCAGCAGCTTACGGACAGGGTGGCAAGAGACCCAGTACTTC. Encoded protein: CASSLRTGWQETQYF.

The chain links TRBV28 to TRBJ1-5, with D possibly being TRBD1 (6 bases). This CDR3 contains 16 residues. Germline V CDR1 and CDR2: MDHEN, SYDVKM. V lost 3 bases to trimming and J lost 0 bases, with 12 bases between them. As DNA, the CDR3 is TGTGCCAGCAGTTTCGGGACACCCGTTAGCAATCAGCCCCAGCATTTT. It is translated as CASSFGTPVSNQPQHF.

V and J are TRBV28 and TRBJ2-2; D might be TRBD1 or TRBD2, each matching 5 bases. Germline CDR1 and CDR2: MDHEN and SYDVKM. This CDR3 is built from 17 residues. Trimming left V 7 bases short and J 5 bases short, with 23 bases between. CDR3: CASNNFAGDEGTGELFF. CDR3 sequence (DNA): TGTGCCAGCAACAACTTCGCCGGGGACGAAGGTACCGGGGAGCTGTTTTTT.

The rearrangement links TRBV7-3 to TRBJ1-3; D might be TRBD1 (5 bases). From germline, CDR1 is SGHTA and CDR2 FQGTGA. This CDR3 comprises 17 residues. V was shortened by 5 bases and J by 0 bases, with 17 bases between the two germline ends. The DNA for the CDR3 is TGTGCCAGCAGCCCCCGGGGGAGGGGACCCTCTGGAAACACCATATATTTT. Amino acid sequence: CASSPRGRGPSGNTIYF.

The chain is built from TRBV6-1 and TRBJ2-7; either TRBD1 or TRBD2 may fit D (6 bases each). The CDR3 spans 13 residues. In germline, CDR1 is MNHNS, CDR2 SASEGT. V lost 7 bases and J lost 3, with 13 bases in between. The CDR3 here is CASIGGDYYEQYF. CDR3 DNA: TGTGCCAGCATCGGGGGCGATTACTACGAGCAGTACTTC.

This clonotype was seen a few times. The chain combines TRBV19 with TRBJ2-6; D gene unclear. The germline V gene encodes CDR1 LNHDA and CDR2 SQIVND (reference sequence). The CDR3 is 17 amino acids. V lost 6 bases to trimming and J lost 2 bases, with 17 bases between them. Here the CDR3 DNA reads TGTGCCAGTAGCCGATCGGTGGTAGAGACTGGGGCCAACGTCCTGACTTTC. Amino acid sequence: CASSRSVVETGANVLTF. Full variable domain (missing parts from reference TRBV19 and TRBJ2-6): DGGITQSPKYLFRKEGQNVTLSCEQNLNHDAMYWYRQDPGQGLRLIYYSQIVNDFQKGDIAEGYSVSREKKESFPLTVTSAQKNPTAFYLCASSRSVVETGANVLTFGAGSRLTVL.

The table lists this clonotype with a few counts. The rearrangement links TRBV2 to TRBJ1-4; D not certain. Germline lookup yields CDR1 SNHLY and CDR2 FYNNEI. The germline V and J ends were trimmed by 6 bases and 7 bases, with 18 bases remaining between them. The CDR3 consists of 15 residues. CDR3 coding DNA: TGTGCCAGCAGCTCCCCCGACCAAAAGGGTGAAAAACTGTTTTTT. Residues: CASSSPDQKGEKLFF.

This rearrangement joins TRBV20-1 to TRBJ2-3, with D unresolved. Germline values: CDR1 DFQATT, CDR2 SNEGSKA (reference sequence). V lost 2 bases to trimming and J lost 0 bases, with 9 bases between them. The CDR3 contains 14 residues. CDR3 DNA: TGCAGTGCTAGAACGATCACTAGCACAGATACGCAGTATTTT. It translates to CSARTITSTDTQYF.

The chain joins TRBV24-1 to TRBJ2-1; D may be TRBD1 or TRBD2 (6 bases each). The CDR3 consists of 14 residues. Germline-derived CDR1 and CDR2 are KGHDR and SFDVKD. V was shortened by 3 bases and J by 8 bases, with 13 bases between the two germline ends. CDR3 protein: CATSDGGRLDEQFF. DNA for the CDR3: TGTGCCACCAGTGATGGGGGGCGCTTGGATGAGCAGTTCTTC.

The chain carries TRBV6-6 and TRBJ2-5, with D possibly being TRBD2 (7 bases). The CDR3 has 13 residues. Trimming took off 6 bases at V and 5 bases at J, with 13 bases between the two ends. Germline V gives CDR1 MNHNY, CDR2 SVGAGI (reference sequence). The CDR3 is CASRGGAGETQYF. For the CDR3, the DNA is TGTGCCAGCAGGGGGGGGGCGGGTGAGACCCAGTACTTC.

The chain joins TRBV5-1 to TRBJ2-1; 7 nucleotides match TRBD1. V was pared by 3 bases and J by 0 bases, with 0 bases of the junction left unmatched. The CDR3 sequence is 14 residues long. Germline assignment: CDR1 SGHRS and CDR2 YFSETQ. CDR3 sequence reads: CASSWDSSYNEQFF. CDR3 nucleotide sequence: TGCGCCAGCAGCTGGGACAGCTCCTACAATGAGCAGTTCTTC. Drawing the rest from reference TRBV5-1 and TRBJ2-1, the complete variable domain is KAGVTQTPRYLIKTRGQQVTLSCSPISGHRSVSWYQQTPGQGLQFLFEYFSETQRNKGNFPGRFSGRQFSNSRSEMNVSTLELGDSALYLCASSWDSSYNEQFFGPGTRLTVL.

The genes are TRBV10-3 and TRBJ2-7; D is possibly TRBD2 (6 bases). V dropped 10 bases and J dropped 0 bases, with 16 bases sitting between them. This CDR3 has 14 residues. Germline CDR1 is ENHRY and CDR2 is SYGVKD. This CDR3 reads CASSSSGNSYEQYF. The CDR3 nucleotides read TGTGCCAGCAGCAGTAGCGGTAACTCCTACGAGCAGTACTTC.

The rearrangement links TRBV5-1 to TRBJ2-1; 13 bases are shared with TRBD2. The CDR3 extends over 14 amino acids. Germline CDR1 is SGHRS and CDR2 is YFSETQ. With V trimmed by 6 bases and J by 10 bases, 7 bases remained unmatched. The CDR3 loop reads CASKTTSGGREQFF. DNA of the CDR3: TGCGCCAGCAAGACGACTAGCGGGGGGAGGGAGCAGTTCTTC.

The chain uses TRBV19 and TRBJ2-7; TRBD1 matches at 7 bases. The V and J ends lost 5 bases and 0 bases, in that order; junction bases with no gene match: 13. In germline, CDR1 is LNHDA, CDR2 SQIVND (reference sequence). This CDR3 comprises 17 residues. CDR3 in amino acids: CASSPGQSVYYSYEQYF. In nucleotides, the CDR3 is TGTGCCAGTAGTCCGGGACAGTCAGTTTATTACTCCTACGAGCAGTACTTC.

This sequence joins TRBV20-1 and TRBJ2-4; D gene ambiguous. The CDR3 has 14 residues. V lost 0 bases and J 2 bases, leaving 8 bases between the germline ends. Germline V lookup: CDR1 DFQATT, CDR2 SNEGSKA (reference sequence). CDR3: CSARDSRPKNIQYF. DNA for the CDR3: TGCAGTGCTAGAGATTCGCGCCCCAAAAACATTCAGTACTTC.

This chain links TRBV5-4 with TRBJ2-6; D gene unclear. With 0 bases removed from V and 0 bases from J, the gap between germline ends came to 10 bases. Germline loops: CDR1 SGHNT, CDR2 YYREEE (reference sequence). The CDR3 extends over 17 amino acids. The CDR3: CASSLELAGSGANVLTF. The CDR3, as DNA: TGTGCCAGCAGCTTGGAATTGGCTGGCTCTGGGGCCAACGTCCTGACTTTC.

There are a few counts of this clonotype. The chain combines TRBV11-2 with TRBJ2-5, with a possible D match to TRBD1 (6 bases). Germline V gene lookup returns CDR1 SGHAT and CDR2 FQNNGV. Trimming removed 2 bases at V and 5 bases at J, with 12 bases between. The length of the CDR3 is 14 residues. As DNA, the CDR3 is TGTGCCAGCAGCTTAAAGTCTAGGGGGGAGACCCAGTACTTC. This translates into CASSLKSRGETQYF.

The CDR3 DNA reads as TGCAGTGCTACGGAACTAGCAATTTCCAGGTCCTACAATGAGCAGTTCTTC. Amino acid sequence: CSATELAISRSYNEQFF. This chain connects TRBV20-1 to TRBJ2-1; TRBD2 is a possible D gene (6 bases). Germline CDR1 reads DFQATT; CDR2 reads SNEGSKA (reference sequence). There are 17 residues in the CDR3. With 4 bases removed from V and 1 base from J, the gap between germline ends came to 20 bases.

This chain links TRBV6-5 with TRBJ1-3; 7 bases match TRBD1. Germline CDR1 and CDR2: MNHEY and SVGAGI. J gave up 1 base and V 0 bases, and 0 bases lay outside the gene matches. The CDR3 runs to 15 residues. The CDR3 region has the DNA TGTGCCAGCAGTTACTCGGGACAGTCTGGAAACACCATATATTTT. Its protein product is CASSYSGQSGNTIYF.

The rearrangement links TRBV12-3 or TRBV12-4 to TRBJ1-4, with D perhaps TRBD1 (5 bases). Trimming left V 5 bases short and J 3 bases short, with 16 bases between. This CDR3 comprises 16 residues. In DNA, the CDR3 is TGTGCCAGCAGTGCCGAGGTCCAGGGCGCTAATGAAAAACTGTTTTTT. It translates to CASSAEVQGANEKLFF.

This sequence joins TRBV19 and TRBJ1-2; TRBD1 aligns across 8 bases. This CDR3 has 13 amino acids. After removal of 3 bases from V and 8 bases from J, the junction contained 5 bases not matched to a gene. CDR1 and CDR2 (germline): LNHDA, SQIVND (reference sequence). Here the CDR3 reads CASSMRTGNGYTF. CDR3 nucleotides: TGTGCCAGTAGTATGAGGACAGGGAACGGCTACACCTTC.